Listed below are T cell receptor beta chains from one sample, sequenced in a study of OX40 agonist ivuxolimab in advanced cancers. TCRdb's table, derived via immunoSEQ multiplex PCR, lists solely in-frame clones and lacks some. Here the sample spans some 16,000 clones, around four fifths being singletons. The sample was CD4+ or CD8+ T cells sorted from blood, taken in a trial of the OX40 agonist ivuxolimab. These TCRs come from an adult with an advanced solid tumor such as melanoma, head and neck, liver or kidney cancer. CDR3s include the opening cysteine and the closing phenylalanine or tryptophan. The D gene is left open where the match is weak. Clone size, where shown, is once, few, many, or a class for clones that have expanded.

v_call	clone_size	j_call	d_call	cdr3_aa	cdr3_nt
TRBV7-9	NA	TRBJ1-1	NA	CASSPMNTEAFF	TGTGCCAGCAGTCCGATGAACACTGAAGCTTTCTTT
TRBV5-4	NA	TRBJ1-1	TRBD1	CASSTGVGTEAFF	TGTGCCAGCAGCACAGGGGTGGGCACTGAAGCTTTCTTT
TRBV13	NA	TRBJ1-2	NA	CASSLWAQGPKGNYGYTF	TGTGCCAGCAGCTTATGGGCCCAGGGGCCCAAGGGTAACTATGGCTACACCTTC
TRBV11-2	medium-sized	TRBJ1-2	NA	CASSFGRTGYTF	TGTGCCAGCAGCTTCGGCCGAACGGGCTACACCTTC
TRBV11-2	NA	TRBJ2-7	TRBD1	CASSLGQGFYEQYF	TGTGCCAGCAGCTTGGGACAGGGGTTCTACGAGCAGTACTTC
TRBV4-2	NA	TRBJ1-1	NA	CASSQGGGPYTEAFF	TGTGCCAGCAGCCAAGGAGGGGGGCCGTACACTGAAGCTTTCTTT
TRBV19	NA	TRBJ1-4	NA	CASSIQATNEKLFF	TGTGCCAGTAGTATCCAGGCAACTAATGAAAAACTGTTTTTT
TRBV4-3	once	TRBJ1-4	NA	CASSPWWATNEKLFF	TGCGCCAGCAGCCCGTGGTGGGCAACTAATGAAAAACTGTTTTTT
TRBV7-8	NA	TRBJ1-1	TRBD1	CASSLGPGQGDGKTEAFF	TGTGCCAGCAGCTTAGGGCCGGGACAGGGGGATGGAAAGACTGAAGCTTTCTTT
TRBV4-1	NA	TRBJ2-2	NA	CASSHRDTLTGELFF	TGCGCCAGCAGCCACCGGGACACCCTCACCGGGGAGCTGTTTTTT
TRBV7-3	NA	TRBJ1-5	NA	CASSLTLQAGEQPQHF	TGTGCCAGCAGCTTAACGTTACAGGCCGGGGAACAGCCCCAGCATTTT
TRBV7-7	NA	TRBJ2-3	NA	CASSRVRGDTQYF	TGTGCTAGCAGCCGGGTAAGAGGGGATACGCAGTATTTT
TRBV2	NA	TRBJ2-7	NA	CASSADTYEQYF	TGTGCCAGCAGTGCCGACACCTACGAGCAGTACTTC
TRBV5-4	NA	TRBJ2-1	NA	CASSSHWGGQDEQFF	TGTGCCAGCAGCTCCCATTGGGGGGGCCAGGATGAGCAGTTCTTC
TRBV9	NA	TRBJ2-3	NA	CASSVEDFEADTQYF	TGTGCCAGCAGCGTAGAGGACTTTGAGGCAGATACGCAGTATTTT
TRBV4-3	NA	TRBJ2-2	NA	CASSAQNTGELFF	TGCGCCAGCAGCGCACAGAACACCGGGGAGCTGTTTTTT
TRBV4-3	NA	TRBJ2-5	NA	CASSQGQLQETQYF	TGCGCCAGCAGCCAAGGGCAGTTACAAGAGACCCAGTACTTC
TRBV5-6	NA	TRBJ2-7	TRBD2	CASSLVGGSYEQYF	TGTGCCAGCAGTTTAGTAGGCGGGAGCTACGAGCAGTACTTC
TRBV25-1	NA	TRBJ2-7	TRBD1	CASSEWDSSYEQYF	TGTGCCAGCAGTGAATGGGACAGTTCCTACGAGCAGTACTTC
TRBV6-5	NA	TRBJ1-1	TRBD1	CASSYSRRQGNTEAFF	TGTGCCAGCAGTTACTCAAGAAGACAGGGAAACACTGAAGCTTTCTTT
TRBV5-6	few	TRBJ1-2	TRBD1	CASSLVQGAVGYTF	TGTGCCAGCAGCTTAGTACAGGGGGCCGTGGGCTACACCTTC
TRBV30	NA	TRBJ2-1	NA	CAWRGETKNEQFF	TGTGCCTGGAGGGGGGAGACTAAGAATGAGCAGTTCTTC
TRBV6-4	once	TRBJ2-1	NA	CASSDTLILARSYNEQFF	TGTGCCAGCAGTGACACCCTGATTCTAGCCCGCTCCTACAATGAGCAGTTCTTC
TRBV19	NA	TRBJ2-1	TRBD1	CASSSEGGRYNEQFF	TGTGCCAGTAGTTCTGAAGGGGGCAGATACAATGAGCAGTTCTTC
TRBV9	NA	TRBJ2-3	NA	CASSGGVVGADTQYF	TGTGCCAGCAGCGGGGGGGTGGTGGGCGCAGATACGCAGTATTTT
TRBV7-8	few	TRBJ2-1	NA	CASSLDEGPSLNEQFF	TGTGCCAGCAGCTTAGATGAGGGGCCTAGCCTCAATGAGCAGTTCTTC
TRBV5-5	NA	TRBJ1-2	TRBD1	CASSLVTPQGIGYTF	TGTGCCAGCAGCTTGGTGACCCCACAGGGGATTGGCTACACCTTC
TRBV9	NA	TRBJ2-7	TRBD2	CASSSGGGGYEQYF	TGTGCCAGCAGCTCGGGAGGGGGGGGCTACGAGCAGTACTTC
TRBV6-1	NA	TRBJ2-5	TRBD2	CASSEDPSGGAGETQYF	TGTGCCAGCAGTGAAGATCCTAGCGGGGGGGCCGGGGAGACCCAGTACTTC
TRBV7-8	NA	TRBJ1-1	TRBD1	CASSLETGGYTEAFF	TGTGCCAGCAGCTTAGAAACAGGGGGCTACACTGAAGCTTTCTTT
TRBV30	NA	TRBJ2-2	NA	CAWRRGAHSNTGELFF	TGTGCCTGGAGAAGGGGGGCTCACTCGAACACCGGGGAGCTGTTTTTT
TRBV7-3	NA	TRBJ1-2	NA	CASSSGTGLEGYTF	TGTGCCAGCAGCTCCGGGACGGGGTTGGAAGGCTACACCTTC
TRBV25-1	NA	TRBJ2-7	NA	CASSEASGGYSYEQYF	TGTGCCAGCAGTGAAGCGAGCGGAGGATACTCCTACGAGCAGTACTTC
TRBV13	NA	TRBJ1-1	TRBD1	CASSMDRDRHTEAFF	TGTGCCAGCAGCATGGACCGGGACAGACACACTGAAGCTTTCTTT
TRBV4-3	NA	TRBJ1-1	NA	CASSQDGGIGVLDTEAFF	TGCGCCAGCAGCCAAGATGGGGGGATAGGGGTGTTGGACACTGAAGCTTTCTTT
TRBV13	NA	TRBJ1-1	NA	CASSFVAGLSNTEAFF	TGTGCCAGCAGCTTCGTCGCAGGGTTATCGAACACTGAAGCTTTCTTT
TRBV2	NA	TRBJ2-5	TRBD2	CASSELTAGGDYQETQYF	TGTGCCAGCAGTGAACTTACAGCGGGGGGGGATTACCAAGAGACCCAGTACTTC
TRBV6-6	NA	TRBJ2-7	NA	CAIRPDSADPYEQYF	TGTGCCATCAGACCGGACAGTGCAGATCCCTACGAGCAGTACTTC
TRBV11-2	NA	TRBJ1-2	TRBD1	CASSLAPDRVNYGYTF	TGTGCCAGCAGCTTGGCCCCGGACAGGGTTAACTATGGCTACACCTTC
TRBV7-8	NA	TRBJ2-7	NA	CASSYGQNYEQYF	TGTGCCAGCAGCTATGGACAGAACTACGAGCAGTACTTC
TRBV4-3	NA	TRBJ1-6	TRBD1	CASSQDPPGGAGNSPLHF	TGCGCCAGCAGCCAAGATCCGCCAGGGGGCGCCGGTAATTCACCCCTCCACTTT
TRBV4-1	NA	TRBJ2-7	NA	CASSQEPVLTYEQYF	TGCGCCAGCAGCCAGGAGCCGGTCCTTACCTACGAGCAGTACTTC
TRBV5-1	NA	TRBJ2-2	NA	CASSSTIRAGELFF	TGCGCCAGCAGCTCGACAATCAGGGCCGGGGAGCTGTTTTTT